This TCR beta chain came from a study of blood T cell repertoires in COVID-19. Study context: The United States, Italy and Spain were the sources of the acute and convalescent COVID-19 samples. Sources were T cells, B-cell-depleted T cells, or PBMCs; the material itself was cDNA or gDNA.

Source study methods: The authors estimated nucleated cell counts from reference gene primer amplification. Clones were sequenced by immunoSEQ multiplex PCR, and TCRdb holds only the in-frame ones, with some missing. V, J and clone size were drawn from that table, and D and trimming were deduced from the DNA. The data show 250,000 to 300,000 clones, about nine tenths seen once. This TCR was sampled from a woman aged 55-69 years with acute or convalescent COVID-19. Specimen: peripheral blood.

The CDR3 loop is CASNEAGGPYEQFF. The CDR3 DNA reads as TGTGCCAGCAACGAGGCGGGGGGGCCCTATGAGCAGTTCTTC. The J gene is TRBJ2-1, the V gene TRBV28; 9 nucleotides match TRBD2. In germline, CDR1 is MDHEN, CDR2 SYDVKM. J was trimmed by 8 bases and V by 7 bases; bases with no gene match: 9. There are 14 residues in the CDR3.